Following are 30 T cell receptor beta chains from one sample sequenced in a study of CD8+ T cells in alopecia areata. Sequencing used cDNA as its template, made by extracting RNA and reverse transcribing it. Assay: immunoSEQ multiplex PCR; the TCRdb copy retains only in-frame clones and omits some. The profile shows roughly 280,000 clones, 60% of them singletons. Treatment described: oral pan-JAK inhibitor, 5-10 mg twice daily. The source was CD4+ T cells sorted from blood, collected at week 52, from a patient treated with tofacitinib. These receptors all come from a human donor with alopecia areata.

The V and J genes are TRBV29-1 and TRBJ2-5; 8 bases line up with TRBD1. V shed 3 bases, J shed 0 bases, and the junction held 6 bases outside the gene matches. There are 15 residues in the CDR3. The germline gives CDR1 SQVTM, CDR2 ANQGSEA. The CDR3, as DNA: TGCAGCGTTGACCGACAGGGGATGTACCAAGAGACCCAGTACTTC. As protein: CSVDRQGMYQETQYF.

Points on this clone: This sample also contains other DNA sequences that code for the same CDR3. J is TRBJ1-1 and V is TRBV20-1, with D possibly TRBD1 on 6 matching bases. The CDR3 totals 11 residues. Germline CDR1 is DFQATT and CDR2 is SNEGSKA (reference sequence). Between the trimmed V and J ends, which lost 3 bases and 4 bases, there was a span of 6 bases. The CDR3 sequence is CSARGATEAFF. For the CDR3, the DNA is TGCAGTGCTAGGGGGGCCACTGAAGCTTTCTTT.

This clone is categorized as medium-sized. Written as DNA, the CDR3 is TGTGCCACCTTCGGACAACAACTCTATGGCTACACCTTC. Encoded protein: CATFGQQLYGYTF. V gene TRBV6-1 combines with J gene TRBJ1-2; maybe TRBD1 (5 bases). The CDR3 spans 13 residues. CDR1 is MNHNS, CDR2 SASEGT, per germline. Trimming cost V 10 bases and J 4 bases, with 16 bases left between them.

In its sample, this clone was seen a few times. The identical CDR3 is also encoded by other nucleotide sequences in the sample. The chain joins TRBV30 to TRBJ1-5; no definite D call. Germline CDR1 reads GTSNPN; CDR2 reads SVGIG (reference sequence). V was clipped by 5 bases and J by 7 bases, with 9 bases between them. The CDR3 runs 11 residues. The CDR3, as DNA: TGTGCCTGGGGCGTGGGCCAGCCCCAGCATTTT. Its translation: CAWGVGQPQHF.

The gene calls are TRBV25-1 and TRBJ2-1; TRBD2 aligns across 10 bases. This CDR3 is built from 14 residues. Germline V gene data show CDR1 as MGHDK and CDR2 as SYGVNS. The J segment lost 9 bases and the V segment lost 5 bases, leaving 7 bases of the junction unmatched. This chain's CDR3 is CASSFASGGVEQFF. The CDR3 DNA follows: TGTGCCAGCAGTTTTGCCAGCGGGGGGGTTGAGCAGTTCTTC.

The rearrangement uses TRBV15 and TRBJ2-2; D is unclear. The CDR3 consists of 15 residues. Germline CDR1 and CDR2: LNHNV and YYDKDF (reference sequence). The ends were cut back, 8 bases at V and 6 bases at J, with 19 bases in the middle. CDR3 nucleotide sequence: TGTGCCACCCGATTCGGAAGGGAATGGGCCGGGGAGCTGTTTTTT. Its translation is CATRFGREWAGELFF.

This clone was seen only a few times. V and J are TRBV6-5 and TRBJ1-6; 7 bases align to TRBD1. V dropped 0 bases and J dropped 11; count of bases not matched to a gene: 7. The CDR3 contains 15 residues. Germline CDR1 and CDR2: MNHEY and SVGAGI. CDR3: CASSYSEGARTPLHF. DNA of the CDR3: TGTGCCAGCAGTTACTCGGAGGGGGCAAGGACACCCCTCCACTTT.

V gene TRBV29-1 combines with J gene TRBJ2-7, with TRBD1 identical over 8 bases. This CDR3 has 14 residues. The ends lost 4 bases at V and 3 bases at J; junction bases unmatched: 8. In germline, CDR1 is SQVTM, CDR2 ANQGSEA. The CDR3 reads CSVGSGTGIYEQYF. The CDR3, as DNA: TGCAGCGTTGGCTCCGGGACAGGTATCTACGAGCAGTACTTC.

The rearrangement uses TRBV30 and TRBJ1-2; unclear D gene. The CDR3 consists of 13 residues. From germline, CDR1 is GTSNPN and CDR2 SVGIG (reference sequence). Trimming removed 2 bases from V and 7 bases from J, with 14 bases in between. The CDR3: CAWSTLRVSGYTF. CDR3 nucleotides: TGTGCCTGGAGTACTCTGAGGGTATCTGGCTACACCTTC.

The chain is built from TRBV15 and TRBJ2-5; TRBD2 matches 7 bases. This CDR3 region has 16 residues. CDR1 and CDR2 (germline): LNHNV, YYDKDF (reference sequence). The junction had 6 bases not matched to a gene; V was cut back by 0 bases and J by 2 bases. In DNA, the CDR3 is TGTGCCACCAGCAGAGATGCAGCGGGGCAACAAGAGACCCAGTACTTC. Protein: CATSRDAAGQQETQYF.

This clone has more than one count but fewer than ten. The rearrangement links TRBV5-1 to TRBJ2-5; 7 positions agree with TRBD2. V dropped 1 base and J dropped 3; count of bases not matched to a gene: 9. The CDR3 contains 16 residues. CDR1 and CDR2 (germline): SGHRS, YFSETQ. The CDR3 loop reads CASSLSVAGGEETQYF. The CDR3 DNA is TGCGCCAGCAGCTTGTCTGTAGCGGGTGGGGAAGAGACCCAGTACTTC.

About this clone: The identical CDR3 is also encoded by other nucleotide sequences in the sample. The chain combines TRBV6-5 with TRBJ1-1, with no clear D. V lost 2 bases to trimming and J lost 1 base, with 5 bases between them. Germline values: CDR1 MNHEY, CDR2 SVGAGI. The CDR3 spans 13 residues. The CDR3 sequence is CASSYGQNTEAFF. Here the CDR3 DNA reads TGTGCCAGCAGTTACGGGCAGAACACTGAAGCTTTCTTT.

In this sample, this clone turned up a few times. The chain joins TRBV6-6 to TRBJ2-1, with a weak D call TRBD1 (5 bases). The CDR3 totals 13 residues. CDR1 and CDR2 (germline): MNHNY, SVGAGI (reference sequence). The V end lost 7 bases, the J end lost 4 bases, and 11 bases lay between the germline ends. CDR3 sequence (DNA): TGTGCCAGCACCTTGACAGAATACAATGAGCAGTTCTTC. This gives the protein CASTLTEYNEQFF.

This clone has only a few counts. The chain combines TRBV7-9 with TRBJ1-3, with 7 bases lining up with TRBD1. The V segment lost 7 bases and the J segment 4 bases; nucleotides outside the gene matches: 19. The CDR3 spans 18 residues. CDR1 is SEHNR and CDR2 is FQNEAQ in the germline V gene (reference sequence). CDR3 sequence: CASTGDRVNLGVGNTIYF. For the CDR3, the DNA is TGTGCCAGCACAGGGGACAGAGTTAATTTGGGAGTGGGAAACACCATATATTTT.

A few counts support this clone. The chain has TRBV7-2 and TRBJ2-3, with D possibly TRBD2 on 5 matching bases. Trimming removed 1 base at V and 5 bases at J, with 13 bases between. CDR1 and CDR2 (germline): SGHTA, FQGNSA. The CDR3 runs to 15 residues. CDR3 protein: CASSLVSGYRDTQYF. CDR3 coding DNA: TGTGCCAGCAGCTTAGTCTCGGGGTATCGAGATACGCAGTATTTT.

Turning to this clone: The identical CDR3 is also encoded by other nucleotide sequences in the sample. V and J are TRBV2 and TRBJ2-5; 9 positions match TRBD1. The CDR3 has 13 amino acids. Per the germline V gene, CDR1 is SNHLY and CDR2 is FYNNEI. V was pared by 8 bases and J by 5 bases, with 6 bases of the junction left unmatched. The DNA for the CDR3 is TGTGCCAGCCGCCCGACAGGGGGGGAGACCCAGTACTTC. Translating gives CASRPTGGETQYF.

CDR3 sequence: CSVRTGVTYEQYF. The CDR3 DNA reads as TGCAGCGTCCGGACAGGGGTCACCTACGAGCAGTACTTC. The chain links TRBV29-1 to TRBJ2-7; TRBD1 agrees at 9 bases. Losses at the gene ends were 6 bases for V and 2 bases for J; bases not matched to a gene: 5. CDR1 is SQVTM and CDR2 is ANQGSEA in the germline V gene. The CDR3 totals 13 residues.

In this sample, this clone turned up a few times. The chain uses TRBV18 and TRBJ2-1; TRBD1 matches at 10 bases. Germline CDR1 KGHSH, CDR2 LQKENI. With 3 bases clipped from V and 7 bases from J, the junction kept 6 bases outside the gene matches. The CDR3 sequence is 15 residues long. CDR3: CASSPLTGGTNEQFF. The CDR3 coding sequence is TGTGCCAGCTCACCCCTGACAGGGGGCACAAATGAGCAGTTCTTC. Looking up the rest from reference TRBV18 and TRBJ2-1 gives the full variable domain: NAGVMQNPRHLVRRRGQEARLRCSPMKGHSHVYWYRQLPEEGLKFMVYLQKENIIDESGMPKERFSAEFPKEGPSILRIQQVVRGDSAAYFCASSPLTGGTNEQFFGPGTRLTVL.

The chain uses TRBV29-1 and TRBJ2-3; 10 bases line up with TRBD2. This CDR3 spans 16 amino acids. V lost 3 bases and J lost 5; bases outside the gene matches: 11. Per germline, CDR1 SQVTM and CDR2 ANQGSEA. The CDR3 DNA sequence: TGCAGCGTTGACCCGACCGCTAGCGGGGGCAGAGATACGCAGTATTTT. Translating gives CSVDPTASGGRDTQYF.

The chain couples TRBV5-1 to TRBJ2-2; 9 nucleotides align to TRBD1. Trimming cost V 5 bases and J 6 bases; bases outside gene matches: 8. Per the germline V gene, CDR1 is SGHRS and CDR2 is YFSETQ. The CDR3 loop spans 15 amino acids. CDR3 DNA sequence: TGCGCCAGCAGTTTAGGACAGGGGACGTCCGGGGAGCTGTTTTTT. Translation: CASSLGQGTSGELFF.

This chain joins TRBV29-1 and TRBJ2-7; D call uncertain. Between the trimmed V and J ends, which lost 4 bases and 4 bases, there was a span of 11 bases. CDR1 and CDR2 from the germline V gene are SQVTM and ANQGSEA. The CDR3 runs to 12 residues. The CDR3 here is CSVAQAGYEQYF. The CDR3, as DNA: TGCAGCGTTGCCCAGGCCGGATACGAGCAGTACTTC.

The chain joins TRBV7-8 to TRBJ1-5; a weak D match, TRBD1 (6 bases). Trimming removed 5 bases from V and 3 bases from J, with 14 bases in between. The CDR3 has 15 amino acids. CDR1 is SGHVS, CDR2 FQNEAQ, per germline. The CDR3 protein is CASSPWTVYNQPQHF. The CDR3 DNA reads as TGTGCCAGCAGCCCGTGGACAGTGTACAATCAGCCCCAGCATTTT.

This clone turned up a few times. The chain carries TRBV7-9 and TRBJ1-1; no definite D call. This CDR3 spans 13 amino acids. The ends were cut back, 2 bases at V and 1 base at J, with 5 bases in the middle. Germline CDR1 SEHNR, CDR2 FQNEAQ (reference sequence). CDR3 sequence (DNA): TGTGCCAGCAGCTTACCCCCGAACACTGAAGCTTTCTTT. This gives the protein CASSLPPNTEAFF.

This clone appeared a few times. The chain has TRBV10-2 and TRBJ2-7; TRBD2 might be the D (5 bases). Germline V CDR1 and CDR2: WSHSY, SAAADI. V was trimmed by 4 bases and J by 1 base, leaving 5 bases between them. The CDR3 is made up of 12 amino acids. As DNA, the CDR3 is TGCGCCAGCAGTGGACTATCCTACGAGCAGTACTTC. Translated: CASSGLSYEQYF.

The rearrangement uses TRBV9 and TRBJ2-1; possible D gene TRBD1, 6 bases. CDR3 length: 14 amino acids. CDR1 SGDLS and CDR2 YYNGEE come from the germline V gene. Trimming took off 4 bases at V and 2 bases at J, with 10 bases between the two ends. CDR3 sequence: CASSSGQTYNEQFF. DNA for the CDR3: TGTGCCAGCAGCTCAGGACAGACCTACAATGAGCAGTTCTTC. The full variable domain, with the rest looked up from reference TRBV9 and TRBJ2-1, is DSGVTQTPKHLITATGQRVTLRCSPRSGDLSVYWYQQSLDQGLQFLIQYYNGEERAKGNILERFSAQQFPDLHSELNLSSLELGDSALYFCASSSGQTYNEQFFGPGTRLTVL.

The chain couples TRBV6-5 to TRBJ1-4, with D tentatively TRBD1 (5 bases). Germline CDR1 reads MNHEY; CDR2 reads SVGAGI. Trimming pared 5 bases from V and 15 bases from J, leaving 19 bases between. The CDR3 loop spans 13 amino acids. The CDR3: CASSESRGTQMFF. CDR3 DNA: TGTGCCAGCAGTGAGAGCCGGGGGACCCAAATGTTTTTT.

V gene TRBV5-1 combines with J gene TRBJ2-3; no firm D call. The CDR3 extends over 14 amino acids. V dropped 8 bases and J dropped 4 bases, with 17 bases sitting between them. Looked up from germline, CDR1 is SGHRS and CDR2 is YFSETQ. CDR3 region: CASRLEYGPDTQYF. DNA for the CDR3: TGCGCCAGTAGACTCGAGTACGGGCCAGATACGCAGTATTTT.

In its sample, this clone was seen a few times. This chain uses TRBV2 with TRBJ1-1; D perhaps matches TRBD1 (5 bases). CDR3 length: 13 amino acids. Germline V gene lookup returns CDR1 SNHLY and CDR2 FYNNEI. V dropped 8 bases and J dropped 1 base, with 11 bases sitting between them. The CDR3 bases are TGTGCCAGCCAGGCAGGGTGGAACACTGAAGCTTTCTTT. Its protein product is CASQAGWNTEAFF.

V gene TRBV5-1 combines with J gene TRBJ2-1, with D unclear. V was cut by 0 bases and J by 0 bases, with 10 bases left in between. CDR1 is SGHRS, CDR2 YFSETQ, per germline. This CDR3 contains 16 residues. The CDR3 spells CASSLEAGSSYNEQFF. The CDR3 nucleotides are TGCGCCAGCAGCTTGGAAGCCGGCAGCTCCTACAATGAGCAGTTCTTC.

The CDR3, as DNA: TGTGCCAGCTCCCCGGGACAGGGCGACTATGGCTACACCTTC. It encodes CASSPGQGDYGYTF. The chain recombines TRBV18 with TRBJ1-2; 9 nucleotides align to TRBD1. The J segment lost 3 bases and the V segment lost 6 bases, leaving 5 bases of the junction unmatched. This CDR3 is built from 14 residues. Germline V CDR1 and CDR2: KGHSH, LQKENI.